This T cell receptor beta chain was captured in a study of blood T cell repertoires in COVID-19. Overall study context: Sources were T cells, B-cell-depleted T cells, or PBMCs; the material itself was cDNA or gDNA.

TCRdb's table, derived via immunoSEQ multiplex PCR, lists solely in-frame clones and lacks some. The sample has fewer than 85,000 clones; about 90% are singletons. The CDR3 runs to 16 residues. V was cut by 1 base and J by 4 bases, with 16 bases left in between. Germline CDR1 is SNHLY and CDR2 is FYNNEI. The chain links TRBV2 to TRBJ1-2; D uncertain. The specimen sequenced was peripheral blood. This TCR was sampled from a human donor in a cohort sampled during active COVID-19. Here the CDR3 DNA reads TGTGCCAGCAGTGAAGGGTGGTCTCAGTCGCTCTATGGCTACACCTTC. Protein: CASSEGWSQSLYGYTF.